This T cell receptor (beta chain) is drawn from a study of blood T cell repertoires in COVID-19. TCRdb keeps only in-frame clones here, not all; method: immunoSEQ multiplex PCR. This table holds around 210,000 clones, around four fifths found once. The CDR3 has 14 residues. From germline, CDR1 is MNHEY and CDR2 SVGAGI. Trimming took 2 bases from V and 1 from J, leaving 8 bases between them. The V and J genes are TRBV6-5 and TRBJ1-1; perhaps TRBD1 as D (6 bases). The TCR originated in a man in his sixties with COVID-19, enrolled during active disease. Sequences were obtained from peripheral blood. The CDR3 spells CASSYRTENTEAFF. CDR3 coding DNA: TGTGCCAGCAGTTACAGGACAGAGAACACTGAAGCTTTCTTT.